This is a list of T cell receptor beta chains from one sample in a study of identical twins. TCRdb re-called the 5' RACE reads with MiXCR, one entry per CDR3 protein. The repertoire consists of about 720,000 distinct CDR3 sequences, with under 9% occurring once and the leading ten covering 0.75% to 1%. These records were also assigned to another study, of yellow fever vaccine responses in identical twins.

Sample: PBMCs. The source is a woman under 30 in good health. The CDR3 runs from the conserved cysteine through the conserved F or W. A D gene is named only where the DNA matches it firmly. Only some rows state a clone size, as once, few, many or a class for expanded clones.

j_gene: TRBJ2-3; v_gene: TRBV6-5; abundance: NA; d_gene: TRBD1; CDR3aa: CASSYPTGGRLDTQYF; CDR3nt: TGTGCCAGCAGTTACCCGACAGGGGGACGGTTGGATACGCAGTATTTT
j_gene: TRBJ2-1; v_gene: TRBV27; abundance: NA; d_gene: TRBD2; CDR3aa: CASSLSPSGGFHGQFF; CDR3nt: TGTGCCAGCAGTTTGTCCCCTAGCGGGGGTTTCCATGGGCAGTTCTTC
j_gene: TRBJ2-2; v_gene: TRBV20-1; abundance: many; d_gene: NA; CDR3aa: CSARWETNTGELFF; CDR3nt: TGCAGTGCTAGATGGGAAACGAACACCGGGGAGCTGTTTTTT
j_gene: TRBJ2-3; v_gene: TRBV6-1; abundance: few; d_gene: NA; CDR3aa: CASSEALRGIFTDTQYF; CDR3nt: TGTGCCAGCAGTGAAGCGCTTCGAGGGATTTTCACAGATACGCAGTATTTT
j_gene: TRBJ2-3; v_gene: TRBV28; abundance: NA; d_gene: NA; CDR3aa: CASSEVGHGTDTQYF; CDR3nt: TGTGCCAGCAGTGAAGTTGGGCACGGCACAGATACGCAGTATTTT
j_gene: TRBJ1-1; v_gene: TRBV3-1; abundance: many; d_gene: TRBD1; CDR3aa: CASSPLQGGTEAFF; CDR3nt: TGTGCCAGCAGTCCACTTCAGGGGGGCACTGAAGCTTTCTTT
j_gene: TRBJ2-1; v_gene: TRBV24-1; abundance: few; d_gene: NA; CDR3aa: CATSGLRSSYNEQFF; CDR3nt: TGTGCCACCAGTGGTCTCAGGAGCTCCTACAATGAGCAGTTCTTC
j_gene: TRBJ2-1; v_gene: TRBV4-2; abundance: many; d_gene: TRBD2; CDR3aa: CASSQDILAGGYNEQFF; CDR3nt: TGTGCCAGCAGCCAAGATATACTAGCGGGGGGCTACAATGAGCAGTTCTTC
j_gene: TRBJ2-7; v_gene: TRBV27; abundance: few; d_gene: TRBD1; CDR3aa: CASSFSTGGIGEQYF; CDR3nt: TGTGCCAGCAGTTTCTCGACAGGGGGTATTGGCGAGCAGTACTTC
j_gene: TRBJ2-1; v_gene: TRBV7-9; abundance: NA; d_gene: TRBD1; CDR3aa: CASSLATGQVTYNEQFF; CDR3nt: TGTGCCAGCAGCTTAGCCACCGGACAGGTCACCTACAATGAGCAGTTCTTC
j_gene: TRBJ2-7; v_gene: TRBV6-2/TRBV6-3; abundance: many; d_gene: TRBD2; CDR3aa: CASSLAGGPSYEQYF; CDR3nt: TGTGCCAGCAGCCTAGCGGGAGGGCCGAGCTACGAGCAGTACTTC
j_gene: TRBJ2-7; v_gene: TRBV29-1; abundance: NA; d_gene: TRBD1; CDR3aa: CSVVQQGPWAEQYF; CDR3nt: TGCAGCGTTGTGCAACAGGGGCCATGGGCAGAGCAGTACTTC
j_gene: TRBJ1-6; v_gene: TRBV29-1; abundance: few; d_gene: NA; CDR3aa: CSVKADSNSPLHF; CDR3nt: TGCAGCGTCAAAGCGGACAGCAATTCACCCCTCCACTTT
j_gene: TRBJ2-7; v_gene: TRBV5-1; abundance: few; d_gene: NA; CDR3aa: CASSLSGIFHEQYF; CDR3nt: TGCGCCAGCAGCTTGTCAGGCATATTCCACGAGCAGTACTTC
j_gene: TRBJ1-1; v_gene: TRBV6-5; abundance: NA; d_gene: NA; CDR3aa: CASSYGGVSTEAFF; CDR3nt: TGTGCCAGCAGTTACGGTGGCGTGAGCACTGAAGCTTTCTTT
j_gene: TRBJ2-1; v_gene: TRBV28; abundance: NA; d_gene: NA; CDR3aa: CASSTGSAGGNEQFF; CDR3nt: TGTGCCAGCAGCACCGGGAGCGCCGGGGGAAATGAGCAGTTCTTC
j_gene: TRBJ2-1; v_gene: TRBV29-1; abundance: NA; d_gene: TRBD2; CDR3aa: CSVEPASGSSYNEQFF; CDR3nt: TGCAGCGTTGAACCGGCTAGCGGGAGCTCCTACAATGAGCAGTTCTTC
j_gene: TRBJ2-2; v_gene: TRBV12-3/TRBV12-4; abundance: few; d_gene: TRBD2; CDR3aa: CASSFWGERGVTGELFF; CDR3nt: TGTGCCAGCAGTTTCTGGGGGGAGCGGGGGGTAACCGGGGAGCTGTTTTTT
j_gene: TRBJ2-3; v_gene: TRBV29-1; abundance: few; d_gene: TRBD2; CDR3aa: CSAAGGFWSTDTQYF; CDR3nt: TGCAGCGCCGCGGGGGGGTTCTGGAGCACAGATACGCAGTATTTT
j_gene: TRBJ2-5; v_gene: TRBV21-1; abundance: few; d_gene: NA; CDR3aa: CASSNPGTGVQETQYF; CDR3nt: TGTGCCAGCAGCAATCCCGGGACAGGGGTTCAAGAGACCCAGTACTTC
j_gene: TRBJ1-6; v_gene: TRBV5-1; abundance: NA; d_gene: NA; CDR3aa: CASSLEGIGSYNSPLHF; CDR3nt: TGCGCCAGCAGCTTGGAGGGGATTGGCTCCTATAATTCACCCCTCCACTTT
j_gene: TRBJ2-7; v_gene: TRBV20-1; abundance: few; d_gene: TRBD2; CDR3aa: CSAVRAGGREQYF; CDR3nt: TGCAGTGCTGTTCGCGCGGGAGGTCGGGAGCAGTACTTC
j_gene: TRBJ2-1; v_gene: TRBV6-2/TRBV6-3; abundance: NA; d_gene: NA; CDR3aa: CASSDGFVRAYNEQFF; CDR3nt: TGTGCCAGCAGCGATGGGTTCGTGAGGGCCTACAATGAGCAGTTCTTC
j_gene: TRBJ2-7; v_gene: TRBV29-1; abundance: many; d_gene: TRBD2; CDR3aa: CSVEDREEPYEQYF; CDR3nt: TGCAGCGTTGAAGATCGGGAGGAACCCTACGAGCAGTACTTC
j_gene: TRBJ2-1; v_gene: TRBV20-1; abundance: few; d_gene: TRBD2; CDR3aa: CSARAVSGTSGGREQFF; CDR3nt: TGCAGTGCTAGAGCGGTATCCGGGACTAGCGGGGGGAGGGAGCAGTTCTTC
j_gene: TRBJ2-7; v_gene: TRBV7-9; abundance: few; d_gene: TRBD1; CDR3aa: CASSLKGQVAYEQYF; CDR3nt: TGTGCCAGCAGCTTAAAGGGACAGGTAGCCTACGAGCAGTACTTC
j_gene: TRBJ1-1; v_gene: TRBV12-3/TRBV12-4; abundance: few; d_gene: NA; CDR3aa: CASMLDTEAFF; CDR3nt: TGTGCCAGCATGTTAGACACTGAAGCTTTCTTT
j_gene: TRBJ1-4; v_gene: TRBV5-1; abundance: many; d_gene: TRBD1; CDR3aa: CASGDGTGGEKLFF; CDR3nt: TGCGCCAGCGGCGACGGGACAGGGGGAGAAAAACTGTTTTTT
j_gene: TRBJ2-3; v_gene: TRBV7-9; abundance: few; d_gene: TRBD2; CDR3aa: CASRSGTSATLTDTQYF; CDR3nt: TGTGCCAGCAGGTCCGGGACTAGCGCAACTCTCACAGATACGCAGTATTTT
j_gene: TRBJ2-1; v_gene: TRBV9; abundance: many; d_gene: TRBD1; CDR3aa: CASSDSRDRGSYNEQFF; CDR3nt: TGTGCCAGCAGCGACTCCCGGGACAGGGGATCCTACAATGAGCAGTTCTTC
j_gene: TRBJ2-3; v_gene: TRBV28; abundance: NA; d_gene: TRBD2; CDR3aa: CASTLAGAQDTQYF; CDR3nt: TGTGCCAGCACCCTAGCGGGAGCGCAAGATACGCAGTATTTT
j_gene: TRBJ2-6; v_gene: TRBV12-3/TRBV12-4; abundance: NA; d_gene: TRBD2; CDR3aa: CAFILGSGTANSGANVLTF; CDR3nt: TGTGCCTTCATTTTGGGCAGCGGGACGGCCAACTCTGGGGCCAACGTCCTGACTTTC
j_gene: TRBJ1-2; v_gene: TRBV6-2/TRBV6-3; abundance: few; d_gene: NA; CDR3aa: CASRKGTKGGYTF; CDR3nt: TGTGCCAGCAGGAAGGGGACAAAAGGTGGCTACACCTTC